Presented here are 12 T cell receptor beta chains from one specimen sequenced in a study of Ad26.COV2.S vaccination and SARS-CoV-2 variants. The treatment here: about 20 received Ad26.COV2.S at low or high dose, single or two shots; about 5 received placebo; per-sample allocation not given. Repertoires come from day 63 after the first vaccine or placebo injection. Only in-frame clones appear in the TCRdb table, and some are missing; sequencing was by immunoSEQ multiplex PCR. Seen here are fewer than 500,000 clones, 90% observed once, and the top ten hold around 4.2%. This specimen consisted of peripheral blood, obtained in a trial of Ad26.COV2.S vaccine versus placebo. Source of these receptors: a person between 18 and 59 years old who received the Ad26.COV2.S COVID-19 vaccine or a placebo.

The genes are TRBV7-9 and TRBJ2-1; possible D gene TRBD1, 5 bases. CDR1 and CDR2 from the germline V gene are SEHNR and FQNEAQ (reference sequence). With 4 bases removed from V and 1 base from J, the gap between germline ends came to 17 bases. This CDR3 spans 17 amino acids. This CDR3 reads CASSSRGSAGSYNEQFF. The CDR3 DNA is TGTGCCAGCAGCTCCCGAGGTAGTGCAGGGTCCTACAATGAGCAGTTCTTC.

J is TRBJ1-2 and V is TRBV24-1; TRBD1 is a possible D gene (5 bases). The germline V gene encodes CDR1 KGHDR and CDR2 SFDVKD. The length of the CDR3 is 17 residues. With 1 base removed from V and 5 bases from J, the gap between germline ends came to 19 bases. The DNA for the CDR3 is TGTGCCACCAGTGATTTAGGCGGGGGGATAACTATTTATGGCTACACCTTC. This sequence encodes CATSDLGGGITIYGYTF.

The rearrangement uses TRBV5-1 and TRBJ2-1, with TRBD2 matching over 12 bases. This CDR3 comprises 16 residues. Trimming at V came to 4 bases and at J to 4 bases, leaving 6 bases not matched to a gene. From germline, CDR1 is SGHRS and CDR2 YFSETQ. CDR3 nucleotides: TGCGCCAGCAGCCCGGGAGGGACTAGCGGGTACAATGAGCAGTTCTTC. It specifies CASSPGGTSGYNEQFF.

The chain couples TRBV7-9 to TRBJ1-2, with D uncertain. The CDR3 consists of 16 residues. Germline V gene lookup returns CDR1 SEHNR and CDR2 FQNEAQ (reference sequence). V was trimmed by 1 base and J by 3 bases, leaving 15 bases between them. The CDR3 bases are TGTGCCAGCAGCTTAGGGGTGTCGGGGAAGGACTATGGCTACACCTTC. This encodes CASSLGVSGKDYGYTF.

The chain has TRBV9 and TRBJ2-1, with 10 nucleotides matching TRBD1. This CDR3 has 16 amino acids. The germline V gene encodes CDR1 SGDLS and CDR2 YYNGEE. Unmatched junction bases numbered 8, after V lost 3 bases and J lost 5 bases. The DNA of the CDR3 is TGTGCCAGCAGCGCCGGGGTGGGACAGGGGAACAATGAGCAGTTCTTC. Encoded protein: CASSAGVGQGNNEQFF.

The rearrangement links TRBV18 to TRBJ2-1; D ambiguous. CDR1 is KGHSH and CDR2 is LQKENI in the germline V gene. V gave up 0 bases and J gave up 8 bases, with 20 bases separating them. The CDR3 runs 17 residues. CDR3 amino acids: CASSPPVGYHAEDEQFF. The CDR3 DNA is TGTGCCAGCTCACCACCGGTAGGCTACCACGCCGAAGATGAGCAGTTCTTC.

The J gene is TRBJ2-7, the V gene TRBV11-2, with D possibly TRBD1 on 5 matching bases. V was cut by 2 bases and J by 4 bases, with 9 bases left in between. Germline loops: CDR1 SGHAT, CDR2 FQNNGV. The CDR3 has 13 amino acids. CDR3 in DNA: TGTGCCAGCAGCTTAAGACAGACTTACGAGCAGTACTTC. It is translated as CASSLRQTYEQYF.

This clone was seen a few times. The rearrangement joins TRBV14 to TRBJ1-1; D is ambiguous. Trimming removed 2 bases from V and 2 bases from J, with 9 bases in between. CDR3 length: 14 amino acids. The germline V gene encodes CDR1 SGHDN and CDR2 FVKESK. CDR3 region: CASSQLRGNTEAFF. The CDR3 DNA reads as TGTGCCAGCAGCCAACTGCGGGGTAACACTGAAGCTTTCTTT.

This clone was seen a few times. V usage is TRBV5-1 and J usage is TRBJ2-1; 8 positions match TRBD2. The CDR3 is 16 amino acids. The V gene end was trimmed by 2 bases and the J gene end by 1 base; junction bases not matched to a gene: 5. Germline CDR1 reads SGHRS; CDR2 reads YFSETQ. CDR3 sequence (DNA): TGCGCCAGCAGCTTCGGCCGGGAGGGGTCCTACAATGAGCAGTTCTTC. It is translated as CASSFGREGSYNEQFF.

The gene calls are TRBV28 and TRBJ2-4; 8 bases map to TRBD1. In germline, CDR1 is MDHEN, CDR2 SYDVKM. With 4 bases clipped from V and 5 bases from J, the junction kept 7 bases outside the gene matches. This CDR3 region has 15 residues. CDR3 loop: CASSSHGTGQNIQYF. The DNA for the CDR3 is TGTGCCAGCAGTTCCCACGGGACAGGACAAAACATTCAGTACTTC.

This chain links TRBV5-4 with TRBJ2-2, with 12 bases fitting TRBD1. V lost 4 bases and J lost 7; bases outside the gene matches: 5. This CDR3 has 15 amino acids. CDR1 SGHNT and CDR2 YYREEE come from the germline V gene (reference sequence). The CDR3 here is CASSRDRGRFGELFF. DNA for the CDR3: TGTGCCAGCAGCCGGGACAGGGGGCGTTTCGGGGAGCTGTTTTTT.

CDR3 DNA sequence: TGTGCCACCAGTGTGCTGGGGGATGAGCAGTTCTTC. Its translation: CATSVLGDEQFF. J is TRBJ2-1 and V is TRBV24-1, with D perhaps being TRBD1 or TRBD2 (5 bases each). Looked up from germline, CDR1 is KGHDR and CDR2 is SFDVKD. Trimming left V 5 bases short and J 8 bases short, with 9 bases between. The CDR3 is 12 residues long.